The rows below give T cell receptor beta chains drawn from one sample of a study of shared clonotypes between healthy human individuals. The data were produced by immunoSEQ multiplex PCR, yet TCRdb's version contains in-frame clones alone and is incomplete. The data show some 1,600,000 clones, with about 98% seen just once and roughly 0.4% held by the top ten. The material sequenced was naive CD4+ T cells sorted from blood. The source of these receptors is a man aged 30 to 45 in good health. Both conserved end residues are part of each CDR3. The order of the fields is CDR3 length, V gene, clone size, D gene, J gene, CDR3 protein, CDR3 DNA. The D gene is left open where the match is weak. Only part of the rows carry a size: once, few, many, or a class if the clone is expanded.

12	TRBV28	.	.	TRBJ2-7	CASSSQAFEQYF	TGTGCCAGCAGTTCACAGGCGTTCGAGCAGTACTTC
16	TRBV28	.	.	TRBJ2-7	CASSFPRGSPTYEQYF	TGTGCCAGCAGTTTCCCCCGCGGTTCCCCTACCTACGAGCAGTACTTC
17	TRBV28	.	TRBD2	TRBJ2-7	CASSHRTSGSWAYEQYF	TGTGCCAGCAGTCATCGGACTAGCGGGAGCTGGGCCTACGAGCAGTACTTC
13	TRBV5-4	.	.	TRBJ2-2	CASSSTRVGELFF	TGTGCCAGCAGCTCCACTAGGGTGGGGGAGCTGTTTTTT
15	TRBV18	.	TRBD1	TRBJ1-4	CASSLGTVYNEKLFF	TGTGCCAGCTCACTCGGGACAGTGTATAATGAAAAACTGTTTTTT
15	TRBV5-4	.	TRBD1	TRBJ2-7	CASSLDTGEYYEQYF	TGTGCCAGCAGCCTGGACACAGGGGAGTACTACGAGCAGTACTTC
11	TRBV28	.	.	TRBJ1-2	CANSAVGPSTF	TGTGCCAACAGCGCGGTTGGACCGTCCACCTTC
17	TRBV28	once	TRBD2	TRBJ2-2	CASSHPGFGLAGRELFF	TGTGCCAGCAGTCACCCGGGTTTTGGACTAGCGGGAAGGGAGCTGTTTTTT
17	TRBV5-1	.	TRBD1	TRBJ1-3	CASSPYPDRGRGNTIYF	TGCGCCAGCAGCCCCTACCCGGACAGGGGGCGAGGAAACACCATATATTTT
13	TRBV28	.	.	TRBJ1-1	CASSLITGPEAFF	TGTGCCAGCAGTTTAATTACAGGGCCTGAAGCTTTCTTT
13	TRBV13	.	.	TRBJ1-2	CASSLTFSYGYTF	TGTGCCAGCAGCCTAACGTTTAGCTATGGCTACACCTTC
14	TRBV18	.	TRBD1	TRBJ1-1	CASSPKTGGTEAFF	TGTGCCAGCTCACCGAAGACAGGGGGCACTGAAGCTTTCTTT
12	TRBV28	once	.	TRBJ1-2	CASRTAGVGYTF	TGTGCCAGCAGAACCGCAGGGGTCGGCTACACCTTC
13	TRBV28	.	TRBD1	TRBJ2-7	CASTETGASEQYF	TGTGCCAGCACCGAGACAGGGGCATCTGAGCAGTACTTC
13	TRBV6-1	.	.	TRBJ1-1	CASGVHLDTEAFF	TGTGCCAGCGGCGTGCACTTGGACACTGAAGCTTTCTTT
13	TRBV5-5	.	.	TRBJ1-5	CASSLQGPQPQHF	TGTGCCAGCAGCTTGCAGGGTCCTCAGCCCCAGCATTTT
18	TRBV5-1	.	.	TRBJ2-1	CASSYQAPQLGIFNEQFF	TGCGCCAGCAGCTATCAGGCCCCTCAACTGGGGATTTTCAATGAGCAGTTCTTC
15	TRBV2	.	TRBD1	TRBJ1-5	CASSSDRAPGQPQHF	TGTGCCAGCAGTTCCGACAGGGCCCCGGGTCAGCCCCAGCATTTT
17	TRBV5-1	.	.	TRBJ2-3	CASSPEWGLAGTDTQYF	TGCGCCAGCAGCCCGGAATGGGGCCTGGCGGGCACAGATACGCAGTATTTT
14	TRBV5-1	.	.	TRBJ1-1	CASSWAGADTEAFF	TGCGCCAGCAGCTGGGCGGGGGCAGACACTGAAGCTTTCTTT
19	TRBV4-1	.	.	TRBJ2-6	CASSQDPGRGTSGANVLTF	TGCGCCAGCAGCCAAGATCCGGGCAGGGGAACCTCTGGGGCCAACGTCCTGACTTTC
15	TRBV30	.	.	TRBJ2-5	CAWSPWDILLPSPNF	TGTGCCTGGAGTCCGTGGGACATACTCCTTCCAAGTCCCAACTTC
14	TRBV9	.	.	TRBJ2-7	CASSVAGKSHEQYF	TGTGCCAGCAGCGTAGCAGGAAAGTCGCACGAGCAGTACTTC
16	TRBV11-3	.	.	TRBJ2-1	CASSLSRVPSVEEQFF	TGTGCCAGCAGCTTATCTCGGGTACCCTCGGTAGAGGAGCAGTTCTTC
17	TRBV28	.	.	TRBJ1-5	CASRPQWERPSNQPQHF	TGTGCCAGCAGACCCCAGTGGGAAAGACCTAGCAATCAGCCCCAGCATTTT
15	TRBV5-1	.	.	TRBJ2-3	CASSLEGVSTDTQYF	TGCGCCAGCAGCTTGGAGGGGGTGAGCACAGATACGCAGTATTTT
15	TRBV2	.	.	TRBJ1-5	CASRGFRDSNQPQHF	TGTGCCAGCAGGGGTTTCAGGGATAGCAATCAGCCCCAGCATTTT
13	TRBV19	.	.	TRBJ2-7	CASSRDSLGEQYF	TGTGCCAGTAGCCGGGACTCGTTGGGCGAGCAGTACTTC
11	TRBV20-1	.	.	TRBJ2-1	CSVVSYNEQFF	TGCAGTGTGGTCTCCTACAATGAGCAGTTCTTC
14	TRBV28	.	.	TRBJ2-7	CASSETRLRGEQYF	TGTGCCAGCAGTGAGACCAGACTTCGGGGCGAGCAGTACTTC
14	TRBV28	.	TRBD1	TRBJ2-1	CASRGGTGYNEQFF	TGTGCCAGCAGGGGCGGGACAGGATATAATGAGCAGTTCTTC
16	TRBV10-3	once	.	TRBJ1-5	CAISESRAGASQPQHF	TGTGCCATCAGTGAGTCACGGGCGGGGGCCTCTCAGCCCCAGCATTTT
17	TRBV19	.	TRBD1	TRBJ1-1	CASTPGQGASLNTEAFF	TGTGCCAGTACTCCAGGACAGGGGGCGTCTCTGAACACTGAAGCTTTCTTT
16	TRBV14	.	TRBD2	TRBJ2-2	CASSQRLALNTGELFF	TGTGCCAGCAGCCAAAGACTAGCGCTTAACACCGGGGAGCTGTTTTTT
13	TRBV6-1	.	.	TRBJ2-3	CASSGGSTDTQYF	TGTGCCAGCAGTGGGGGTAGCACAGATACGCAGTATTTT
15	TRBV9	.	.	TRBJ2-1	CASSVASRTSNEQFF	TGTGCCAGCAGCGTAGCTAGCCGGACTTCAAATGAGCAGTTCTTC
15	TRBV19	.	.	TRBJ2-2	CASSIPRENTGELFF	TGTGCCAGTAGTATCCCCCGGGAGAACACCGGGGAGCTGTTTTTT
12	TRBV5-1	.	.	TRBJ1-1	CASSPGDTEAFF	TGCGCCAGCTCCCCCGGGGACACTGAAGCTTTCTTT
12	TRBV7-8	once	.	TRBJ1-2	CASSLADYGYTF	TGTGCCAGCAGCTTAGCCGACTATGGCTACACCTTC
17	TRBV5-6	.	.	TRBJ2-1	CASSNRRGAEGHNEQFF	TGTGCCAGCAGCAATAGGAGGGGCGCGGAGGGCCACAATGAGCAGTTCTTC
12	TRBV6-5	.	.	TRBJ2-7	CASSSLPGEQYF	TGTGCCAGCAGTTCACTTCCTGGCGAGCAGTACTTC
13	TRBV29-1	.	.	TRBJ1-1	CSVEQGGNTEAFF	TGCAGCGTTGAACAGGGAGGAAACACTGAAGCTTTCTTT
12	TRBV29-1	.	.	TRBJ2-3	CSVLAEGDTQYF	TGCAGCGTTCTCGCGGAAGGAGATACGCAGTATTTT
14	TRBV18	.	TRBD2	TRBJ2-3	CASSPTSGGGTQYF	TGTGCCAGCTCACCAACTAGCGGGGGGGGCACGCAGTATTTT
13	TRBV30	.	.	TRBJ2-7	CAWGPRSLSEQYF	TGTGCCTGGGGGCCGAGGAGCCTCTCCGAGCAGTACTTC
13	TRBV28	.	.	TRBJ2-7	CASGTDSSYEQYF	TGTGCCAGCGGAACGGACAGCTCCTACGAGCAGTACTTC
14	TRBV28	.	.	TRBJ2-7	CASSPPGPMYEQYF	TGTGCCAGCAGTCCACCGGGCCCAATGTACGAGCAGTACTTC
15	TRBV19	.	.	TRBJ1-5	CASSILRVGNQPQHF	TGTGCCAGTAGTATCCTCAGGGTTGGCAATCAGCCCCAGCATTTT
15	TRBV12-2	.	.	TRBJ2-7	CASRLRGLRDYEQYF	TGTGCAAGTCGCTTAAGGGGGCTACGAGATTACGAGCAGTACTTC
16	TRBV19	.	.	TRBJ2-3	CASSSNLGGATDTQYF	TGTGCCAGTAGCTCCAACCTCGGGGGAGCCACAGATACGCAGTATTTT
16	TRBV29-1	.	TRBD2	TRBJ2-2	CSVGRRSGGYTGELFF	TGCAGCGTTGGCCGGCGTAGCGGGGGATACACCGGGGAGCTGTTTTTT
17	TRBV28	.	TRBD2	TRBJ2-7	CASSLRKRTSGFGEQYF	TGTGCCAGCAGTTTAAGAAAAAGAACTAGCGGGTTTGGCGAGCAGTACTTC
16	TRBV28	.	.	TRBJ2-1	CASTPPGHYTYNEQFF	TGTGCCAGCACACCCCCGGGACACTACACCTACAATGAGCAGTTCTTC
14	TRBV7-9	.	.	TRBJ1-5	CASSASQGNQPQHF	TGTGCCAGCAGCGCATCACAGGGAAATCAGCCCCAGCATTTT